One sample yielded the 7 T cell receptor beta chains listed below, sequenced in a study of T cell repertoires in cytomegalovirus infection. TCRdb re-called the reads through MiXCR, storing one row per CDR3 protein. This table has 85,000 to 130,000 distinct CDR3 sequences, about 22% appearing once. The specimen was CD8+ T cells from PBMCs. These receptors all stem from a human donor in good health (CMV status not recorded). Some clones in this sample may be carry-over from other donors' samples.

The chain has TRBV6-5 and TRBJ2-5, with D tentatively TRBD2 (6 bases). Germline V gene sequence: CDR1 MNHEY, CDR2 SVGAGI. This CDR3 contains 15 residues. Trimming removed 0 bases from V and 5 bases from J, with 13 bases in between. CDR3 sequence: CASSYSIVREETQYF. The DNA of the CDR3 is TGTGCCAGCAGTTACTCGATCGTCCGGGAGGAGACCCAGTACTTC.

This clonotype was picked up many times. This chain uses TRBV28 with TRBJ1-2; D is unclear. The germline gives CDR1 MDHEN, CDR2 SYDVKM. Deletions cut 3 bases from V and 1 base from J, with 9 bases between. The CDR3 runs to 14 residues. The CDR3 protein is CASSLVRYNYGYTF. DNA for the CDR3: TGTGCCAGCAGTTTGGTCAGATATAACTATGGCTACACCTTC.

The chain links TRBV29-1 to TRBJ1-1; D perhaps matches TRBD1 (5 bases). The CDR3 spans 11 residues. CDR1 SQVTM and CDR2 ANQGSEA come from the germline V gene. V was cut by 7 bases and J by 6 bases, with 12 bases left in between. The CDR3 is CSAGTDAEAFF. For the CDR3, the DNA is TGCAGCGCCGGGACTGACGCTGAAGCTTTCTTT.

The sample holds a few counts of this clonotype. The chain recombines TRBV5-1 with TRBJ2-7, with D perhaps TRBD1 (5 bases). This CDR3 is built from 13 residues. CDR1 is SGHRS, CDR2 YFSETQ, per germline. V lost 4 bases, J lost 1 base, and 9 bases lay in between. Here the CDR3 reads CASSVRQSYEQYF. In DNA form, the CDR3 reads TGCGCCAGCAGCGTTCGACAGTCCTACGAGCAGTACTTC.

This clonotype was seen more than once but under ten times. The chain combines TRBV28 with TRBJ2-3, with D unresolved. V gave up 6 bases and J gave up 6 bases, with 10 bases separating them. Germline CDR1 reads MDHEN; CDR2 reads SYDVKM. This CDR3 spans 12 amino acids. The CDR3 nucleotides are TGTGCCAGCAGGGACCCTGGGGATACGCAGTATTTT. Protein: CASRDPGDTQYF.

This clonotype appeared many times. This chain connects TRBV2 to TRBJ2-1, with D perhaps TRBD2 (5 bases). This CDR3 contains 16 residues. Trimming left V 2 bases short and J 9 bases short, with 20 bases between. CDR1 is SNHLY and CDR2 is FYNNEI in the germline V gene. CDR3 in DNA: TGTGCCAGCAGTGAACCCCGAGGGAGTAGCCGGGCTGAGCAGTTCTTC. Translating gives CASSEPRGSSRAEQFF.

The CDR3 region has the DNA TGTGCCAGCAGCCTAACTAGCGGGCCTTACAATGAGCAGTTCTTC. Translated, it gives CASSLTSGPYNEQFF. The chain combines TRBV5-4 with TRBJ2-1; 9 bases are a match to TRBD2. The J segment lost 4 bases and the V segment lost 4 bases, leaving 6 bases of the junction unmatched. Looked up from germline, CDR1 is SGHNT and CDR2 is YYREEE (reference sequence). The CDR3 spans 15 residues.